These 4 T cell receptor beta chains came from one sample sequenced in a study of B cell selection in AIRE deficiency (dated by TCRdb to the late 2010s). CD4+CD25hiCD127low/negative cells were sorted as the regulatory T cell population. Libraries were made using the immunoSEQ multiplex PCR assay. TCRdb retrieved this table from immuneACCESS and kept in-frame rearrangements only. Not all clones are present; in checked studies, unresolved V genes account for under half, and no reason is known for the remainder. The sample table holds roughly 26,000 clones, of which about nine tenths were seen once. Approximately 1.1% of the sample is taken by the ten largest. The sample taken for sequencing was CD4+CD25+ Tregs sorted from PBMCs. Receptors originate from a human donor in good health.

The CDR3 nucleotides read TGTGCCAGCTCACCAATAGCCTTCGTCAGCTATGGCTACACCTTC. Protein: CASSPIAFVSYGYTF. J is TRBJ1-2 and V is TRBV18; D gene uncertain. Trimming removed 2 bases from V and 4 bases from J, with 14 bases in between. This CDR3 comprises 15 residues. Germline values: CDR1 KGHSH, CDR2 LQKENI.

This clone was detected once. The chain is built from TRBV7-9 and TRBJ1-2; 8 nucleotides align to TRBD1. Trimming cost V 4 bases and J 7 bases; bases outside gene matches: 2. The CDR3 runs to 12 residues. The germline V gene has CDR1 SEHNR and CDR2 FQNEAQ (reference sequence). CDR3 DNA sequence: TGTGCCAGCAGCTCCGACAGGGGTGGCTACACCTTC. It translates to CASSSDRGGYTF.

V gene TRBV19 combines with J gene TRBJ1-5; D gene ambiguous. CDR1 is LNHDA, CDR2 SQIVND, per germline (reference sequence). With 3 bases removed from V and 0 bases from J, the gap between germline ends came to 21 bases. The CDR3 runs 19 residues. CDR3 DNA: TGTGCCAGTAGTATGTCCCCCGGACGGAACACCGATAGCAATCAGCCCCAGCATTTT. Its translation is CASSMSPGRNTDSNQPQHF.

The gene calls are TRBV5-1 and TRBJ2-2; D is undetermined. The germline V gene has CDR1 SGHRS and CDR2 YFSETQ. The V end lost 4 bases, the J end lost 4 bases, and 11 bases lay between the germline ends. The CDR3 length is 14 residues. This chain's CDR3 is CASSPVQGTGELFF. The CDR3 coding sequence is TGCGCCAGCAGCCCGGTGCAAGGCACCGGGGAGCTGTTTTTT.